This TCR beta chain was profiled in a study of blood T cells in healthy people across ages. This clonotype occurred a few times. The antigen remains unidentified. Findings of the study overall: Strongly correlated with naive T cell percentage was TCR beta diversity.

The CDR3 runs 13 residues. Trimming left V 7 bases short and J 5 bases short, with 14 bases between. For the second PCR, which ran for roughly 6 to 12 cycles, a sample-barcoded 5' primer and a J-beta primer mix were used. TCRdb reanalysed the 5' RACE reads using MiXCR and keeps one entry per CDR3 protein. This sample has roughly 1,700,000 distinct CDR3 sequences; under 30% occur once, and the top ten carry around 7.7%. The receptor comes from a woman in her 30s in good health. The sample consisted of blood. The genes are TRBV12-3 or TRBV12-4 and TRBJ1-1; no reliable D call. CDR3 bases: TGTGCCAGCACCCCGGAGAGGGTGACTGAAGCTTTCTTT. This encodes CASTPERVTEAFF.